The present entry profiles one TCR beta chain with its context. What it binds is unknown. PCR amplification relied on 60 Vbeta primers (plus 13 Jbeta primers). Repertoires were generated with immunoSEQ multiplex PCR, while TCRdb's copy carries only in-frame clones and drops some. In the table there are around 150,000 clones, 77% of which are singletons. The data belong to a study of cytomegalovirus exposure and HLA in healthy donors. General study points: In a later analysis, V- and J-gene trimming of beta chains associated with a DCLRE1C missense variant, replicated independently.

Germline CDR1 is MNHNS and CDR2 is SASEGT. J gave up 8 bases and V 8 bases, and 5 bases lay outside the gene matches. The length of the CDR3 is 14 residues. The sequenced sample was PBMCs. V and J are TRBV6-1 and TRBJ2-1; 14 bases are shared with TRBD2. This receptor was taken from a man aged 25-45 years in good health and CMV-seronegative. CDR3 loop: CASHGTSGSDEQFF. The CDR3 DNA reads TGTGCCAGCCATGGGACTAGCGGGAGTGATGAGCAGTTCTTC.